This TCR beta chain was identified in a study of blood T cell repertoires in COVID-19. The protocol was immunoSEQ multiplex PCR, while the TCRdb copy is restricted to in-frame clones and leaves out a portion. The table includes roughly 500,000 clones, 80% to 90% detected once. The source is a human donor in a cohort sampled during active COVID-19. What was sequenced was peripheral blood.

CDR3 coding DNA: TGTGCCAGCAGCTTAGTAGCGGACGAGCGGGGCCGGGAGCAGTTCTTC. It codes for CASSLVADERGREQFF. The chain carries TRBV7-2 and TRBJ2-1; 7 bases agree with TRBD2. Looked up from germline, CDR1 is SGHTA and CDR2 is FQGNSA. The CDR3 has 16 amino acids. The J segment lost 10 bases and the V segment lost 1 base, leaving 13 bases of the junction unmatched.